This TCR beta chain was sequenced in a study of cytomegalovirus exposure and HLA in healthy donors (TCRdb year 2017). In the study overall: According to an earlier analysis of 587 of the donors, 150 million to 200 million T cells yielded over 90 million unique TCR beta sequences and roughly 280 Gb of sequence data. The aim of the study was to test whether cataloging public T cell receptors could identify signatures of past pathogen exposure. A later analysis re-analyzed previously published TCR beta repertoires from roughly 690 donors and added high-resolution HLA genotyping to study TCR occurrence patterns. All discovery cohort repertoires had been generated on a single sequencing platform. Roughly 300 gigabases of sequencing data and some 85 million unique TCR sequences were included in an early release covering around 600 HLA-typed donors. The study profiled the T cell repertoires of hundreds of subjects by immunosequencing and related them to cytomegalovirus serostatus. Along with the approximately 650-subject first cohort, a separate validation cohort of around 110 different subjects was used. The genetic ancestry cluster associated with self-reported Caucasian donors included about 81% of the roughly 380 genotyped donors. In an earlier analysis of 587 of the donors, high-throughput TCR beta sequencing was used to judge whether each TCR beta V gene segment behaved as functional or pseudogenic. A later genetic analysis used genome-wide SNP genotypes for 398 of the 666 donors, treating that subset as a discovery cohort. Because of strong linkage in the cohort, roughly five DR-DQ haplotypes were treated as single units for association and clustering. The number of typed donors differed by locus: about 629-630 for A, B, C, DRB1 and DQB1; about 520 for DQA1; approximately 600 for DPA1; and around 450 for DPB1. High-throughput TCR immunosequencing, statistical association of individual TCRs with disease status, and machine learning were combined to predict cytomegalovirus infection status. Donor age, sex, ethnicity and CMV serostatus were compiled together with the repertoire data. Class I and class II HLA loci were covered by the typing at four-digit resolution. The later analysis used no new phenotypic data to find candidate immune exposures, relying instead on TCR beta sequences and their occurrence across donors. On average, roughly 240,000 unique TCR beta nucleotide sequences were sequenced per donor among about 400 genotyped donors of the cohort, with roughly 19% of those sequences being non-productive.

Details on this clone: Its recognized antigen is unknown. Within one base of it there is no much larger clone, and no base qualities were kept.

The cohort consisted of 650 to 700 healthy bone marrow donors. At the time of sampling, all cohort members were nominally healthy, though unrecorded immune exposures were likely present. The donor tested CMV seropositive, placing the donor among the 290 or so seropositive members of the cohort. Every donor gave a peripheral blood sample, and the peripheral blood mononuclear cells from that sample were used for TCR beta sequencing. The Qiagen DNeasy Blood Extraction Kit was used to extract genomic DNA from the blood cell samples. What the authors observed across the whole study: In vitro tests confirmed that a few of the cytomegalovirus-associated TCR beta chains recognize cytomegalovirus antigens. The authors suggested that the approach could potentially be generalized to other disease states and immunological phenotypes. Compared with equally common non-associated chains, HLA-associated TCR beta chains in a later analysis were more clonally expanded and had lower generation probabilities. For the cohort, immune exposure information was limited to CMV serostatus. A later analysis reported that several top co-occurrence clusters appeared linked to parvovirus B19, influenza, CMV and Epstein-Barr virus. Some IMGT-functional V segments, including TRBV6-2 and TRBV6-3, could not be distinguished by the 87-base-pair reads and were therefore excluded. In a later genetic analysis, fewer N-insertions in productive TCRs were reported among donors in an Asian-associated ancestry cluster than the roughly 700-donor mean. In this cohort, only TCR beta chains were sequenced, and detectable features were limited by the absence of alpha or paired-chain data. A cluster of highly shared sequence variants was judged likely to represent a technical artifact of the sequencing pipeline. In a later genetic analysis, a missense DCLRE1C variant was associated with V-gene and J-gene trimming of TCR beta chains, and the association was replicated in an independent cohort. In a later analysis, the rate of TCR association differed among HLA loci, with DRB1 alleles having the most associated TCRs and HLA-C alleles having the fewest. Most TCR sequences were seen in very few donors, while some public TCRs were found in many individuals. Because counts were too low, fewer than 20 rarely observed V segments, including chromosome 9 orphons, were excluded from the earlier analysis of roughly 580 of the donors. A further reported finding was that TCR beta sequences accurately predicted the HLA-A and HLA-B alleles for most subjects in the first cohort. The study gave a list of some 150 TCR beta chains associated with cytomegalovirus. Broadly in line with IMGT annotations, most TCR beta V segments showed up in productive rearrangements about 87% or about 30% of the time in an earlier analysis of about 500 of the donors. HLA typing was unavailable for some donors at each locus, so association tests used only the typed subset. Linkage disequilibrium might explain the correlated functional status among segregating V segments, but an unknown experimental factor could not be ruled out. When HLA alleles, especially DR and DQ, strongly co-occurred, attributing TCR associations to individual alleles was difficult. The classifier was reported to diagnose cytomegalovirus status with high specificity and sensitivity in both the original and validation cohorts. A later analysis found that most CMV-associated TCR beta chains appeared HLA-restricted, with HLA associations seemingly driven largely by CMV exposure. Sequencing depth was assumed to be roughly uniform across donors in the presence/absence analyses, though that assumption may not hold. Specific HLA alleles were associated with 16,951 TCR beta sequences at a false discovery rate of 0.05 in a later analysis.

The receptor library was made with the immunoSEQ multiplex PCR assay. The multiplex PCR relied on a mix of 60 forward primers for TCR Vbeta segments and 13 reverse primers for TCR Jbeta segments. A multiplex PCR assay on genomic DNA amplified the CDR3 region of rearranged TCR beta genes. On the Illumina HiSeq System, the amplified TCR beta libraries were sequenced as 87-base-pair reads. Processing in the source paper ran as follows. A later analysis tallied roughly 78 million unique TCR beta chains across the 600 to 700 repertoires, and around 9.9 million of those chains were shared by two or more donors. Raw reads were error-corrected and collapsed into unique sequences by a nearest-neighbor algorithm in which closely related sequences were merged to remove PCR and sequencing errors. CDR3 sequences were aligned to IMGT reference sequences to assign V, D and J gene segments. For a sequence to be retained, at least a six-nucleotide match to both a V gene segment and a J gene segment was required. A rearrangement counted as productive if the CDR3 had no stop codons and remained in frame with V and J, and every other rearrangement counted as non-productive. CDR3 was defined by IMGT convention, running from the second conserved V-encoded cysteine to the conserved J-encoded phenylalanine. The earlier analysis of about 570 of the donors excluded any sequence lacking an unambiguous match to a single V gene segment. In an earlier analysis of a few hundred of the donors, V segments were called functional above 56.7% productive rearrangements and were called segregating when the between-donor standard deviation exceeded 5%. A statistical classification framework was developed to diagnose cytomegalovirus status using the catalog of TCR beta chain sequences. In a later analysis, TCR nucleotide sequences were compared against IMGT/GENE-DB human TR gene sequences so that V and J genes could be assigned. The TCRdist pipeline was used in a later analysis to assign CDR3 sequences and most-parsimonious VDJ recombination scenarios. In a later analysis, each TCR beta chain was defined by its CDR3 amino acid sequence together with its V-gene family, and reads lacking a unique V-gene family were excluded. In a later analysis, approximately 590 highly shared, low-generation-probability nucleotide sequences were removed to address suspected cross-contamination and a sequencing artifact. In a later analysis, a clonal expansion index was calculated for each public chain from normalized within-repertoire ranks of inferred template counts. Generation probabilities in a later analysis came from a VDJ recombination model fitted to out-of-frame rearrangements, and those results were checked against IGoR. In a later analysis, hypergeometric tests were used to score TCR-TCR, TCR-HLA and TCR-CMV co-occurrence, with a repertoire-size bias correction applied to TCR pairs. To estimate false discovery rates, a later analysis permuted the HLA or CMV assignments 20 times. In a later analysis, co-occurring TCRs were grouped using DBSCAN, with TCRdist sequence similarity added in when clustering inside HLA-allele-positive subsets. Co-occurrence clustering excluded repertoires with fewer than 30,000 or more than 120,000 public chains, plus five with anomalous nucleotide sharing. Entries here come from immuneACCESS through TCRdb and include only in-frame sequences with V and J called. Some clones fail to appear in such tables; in the studies checked, an unresolved V gene covers under half of the shortfall, and the cause of the remainder is unknown. Clone size and V and J calls were adopted from that table, with D and trimming inferred from the DNA. Recorded for this sample are 150,000 to 200,000 clones; roughly four fifths of them occurred a single time. The ten largest account for roughly 6% of the sample.

The germline V gene gives CDR1 as SNHLY and CDR2 as FYNNEI. From its cysteine to its phenylalanine, the CDR3 spans 17 amino acids. Left in the record is the CDR3 DNA by itself, 51 bases read in frame from the first base. This receptor chain uses TRBV2 and TRBJ2-5; TRBD2 agrees with 13 junctional bases. The DNA end lines up better with TRBJ2-7; the J call may be wrong. This TCR came from a woman between 45 and 65 years old in good health and CMV-seropositive. Material: PBMCs. The DNA sequence is as follows: TGTGCCAGCAGTGACGGGACTAGCGGGACCATTTTCCACGAGCAGTACTTC. Translated, this is CASSDGTSGTIFHEQYF.